The source of this T cell receptor beta chain is a study of cytomegalovirus exposure and HLA in healthy donors. Turning to this clone: Antigen: not known.

Study results and limitations: Common viral pathogens seemed to be connected with several of the most significant clusters, according to a later analysis. Sequence variants that were highly shared formed a cluster that was likely a sequencing artifact. Most TCR beta V segments were productive about 90% or about 30% of the time in an earlier analysis. As confirmed in vitro, a few CMV-associated chains were specific for CMV antigens.

It was with 60 Vbeta and 13 Jbeta primers that the PCR ran. Some clones are missing from TCRdb's copy, which holds only in-frame ones; the method was immunoSEQ multiplex PCR. The sample has 150,000 to 200,000 clones; 80% are singletons. The V gene lost 3 bases and the J gene lost 0 bases, with 7 bases spanning the gap. This CDR3 is built from 14 residues. Germline CDR1 and CDR2: SGHDT and YYEEEE. The genes are TRBV5-6 and TRBJ2-1; no clear D. The specimen sequenced was PBMCs. The source of this sequence is a boy younger than 18 in good health and CMV-seronegative. The CDR3 region is CASSSPSSYNEQFF. Written as DNA, the CDR3 is TGTGCCAGCAGCTCCCCTTCCTCCTACAATGAGCAGTTCTTC.